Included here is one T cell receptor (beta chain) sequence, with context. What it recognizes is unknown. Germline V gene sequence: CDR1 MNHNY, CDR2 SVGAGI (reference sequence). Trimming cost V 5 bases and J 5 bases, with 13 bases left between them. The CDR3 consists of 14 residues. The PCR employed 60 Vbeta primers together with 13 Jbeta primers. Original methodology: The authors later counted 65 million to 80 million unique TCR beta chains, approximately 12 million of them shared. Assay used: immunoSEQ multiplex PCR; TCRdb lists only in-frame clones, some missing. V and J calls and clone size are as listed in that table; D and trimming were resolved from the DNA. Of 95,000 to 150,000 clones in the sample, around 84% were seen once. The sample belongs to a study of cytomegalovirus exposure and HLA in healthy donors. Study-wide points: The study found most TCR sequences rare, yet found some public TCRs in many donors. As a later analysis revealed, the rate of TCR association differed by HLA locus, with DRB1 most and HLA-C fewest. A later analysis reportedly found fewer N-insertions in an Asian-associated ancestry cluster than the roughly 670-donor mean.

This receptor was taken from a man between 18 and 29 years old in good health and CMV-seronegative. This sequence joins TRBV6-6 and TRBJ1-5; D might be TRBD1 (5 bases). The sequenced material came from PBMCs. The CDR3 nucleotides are TGTGCCAGCAGTGACCACGGGGGGGATCAGCCCCAGCATTTT. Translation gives CASSDHGGDQPQHF.